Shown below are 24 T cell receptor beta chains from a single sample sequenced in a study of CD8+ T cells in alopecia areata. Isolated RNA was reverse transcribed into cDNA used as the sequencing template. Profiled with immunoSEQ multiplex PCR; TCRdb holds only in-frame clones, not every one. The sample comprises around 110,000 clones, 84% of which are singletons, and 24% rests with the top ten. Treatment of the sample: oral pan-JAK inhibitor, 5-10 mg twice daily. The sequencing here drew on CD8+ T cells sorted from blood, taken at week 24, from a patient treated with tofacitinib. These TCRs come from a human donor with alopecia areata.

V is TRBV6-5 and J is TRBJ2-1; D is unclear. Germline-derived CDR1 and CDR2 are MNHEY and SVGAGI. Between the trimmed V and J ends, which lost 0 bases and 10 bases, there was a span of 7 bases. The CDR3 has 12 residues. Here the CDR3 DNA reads TGTGCCAGCAGTTACTCGAACAGCGAGCAGTTCTTC. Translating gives CASSYSNSEQFF.

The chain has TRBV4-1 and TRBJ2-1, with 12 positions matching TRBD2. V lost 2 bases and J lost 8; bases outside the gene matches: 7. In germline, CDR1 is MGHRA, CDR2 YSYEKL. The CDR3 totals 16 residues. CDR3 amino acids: CASSQQLAGGGDEQFF. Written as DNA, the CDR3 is TGCGCCAGCAGCCAACAACTAGCGGGGGGTGGCGATGAGCAGTTCTTC.

Here the CDR3 DNA reads TGTGCCAGCAGCCTTAGACTAGCGGGGGGATACAATGAGCAGTTCTTC. This sequence encodes CASSLRLAGGYNEQFF. The chain is built from TRBV9 and TRBJ2-1; 13 bases align to TRBD2. CDR3 length: 16 residues. From germline, CDR1 is SGDLS and CDR2 YYNGEE. V lost 4 bases and J lost 4; bases outside the gene matches: 5. Full variable domain (remainder filled in from reference TRBV9 and TRBJ2-1): DSGVTQTPKHLITATGQRVTLRCSPRSGDLSVYWYQQSLDQGLQFLIQYYNGEERAKGNILERFSAQQFPDLHSELNLSSLELGDSALYFCASSLRLAGGYNEQFFGPGTRLTVL.

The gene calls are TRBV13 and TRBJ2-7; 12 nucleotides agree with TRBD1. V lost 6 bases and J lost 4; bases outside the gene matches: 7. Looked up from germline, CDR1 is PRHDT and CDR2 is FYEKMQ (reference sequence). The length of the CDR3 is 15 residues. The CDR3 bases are TGTGCCAGCAGTCCCGGGACAGGGGGCGTATACGAGCAGTACTTC. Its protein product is CASSPGTGGVYEQYF.

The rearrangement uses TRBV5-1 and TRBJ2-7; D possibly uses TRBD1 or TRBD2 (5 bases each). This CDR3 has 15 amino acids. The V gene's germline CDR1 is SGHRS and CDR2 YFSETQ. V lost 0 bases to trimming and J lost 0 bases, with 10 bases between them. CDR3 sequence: CASSLEPGTSYEQYF. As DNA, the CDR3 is TGCGCCAGCAGCTTGGAGCCTGGGACCTCCTACGAGCAGTACTTC.

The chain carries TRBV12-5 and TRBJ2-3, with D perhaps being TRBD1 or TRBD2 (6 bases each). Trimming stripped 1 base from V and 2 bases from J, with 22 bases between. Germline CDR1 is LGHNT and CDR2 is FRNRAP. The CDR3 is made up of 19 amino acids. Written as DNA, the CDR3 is TGTGCTAGTGGTTTGGAGACCGTTCTTCGGGGGCCGGTCACAGATACGCAGTATTTT. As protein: CASGLETVLRGPVTDTQYF.

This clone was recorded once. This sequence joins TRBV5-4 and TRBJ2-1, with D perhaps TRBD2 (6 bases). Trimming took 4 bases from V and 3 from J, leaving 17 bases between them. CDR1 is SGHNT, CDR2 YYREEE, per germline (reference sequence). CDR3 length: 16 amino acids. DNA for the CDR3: TGTGCCAGCAGCCGACCCGACGGGGGTTACTACAATGAGCAGTTCTTC. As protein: CASSRPDGGYYNEQFF.

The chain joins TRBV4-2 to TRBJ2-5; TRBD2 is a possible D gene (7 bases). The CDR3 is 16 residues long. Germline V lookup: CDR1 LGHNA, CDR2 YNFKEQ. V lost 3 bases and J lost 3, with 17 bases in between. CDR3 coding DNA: TGTGCCAGCAGCCAGGTTAATCGGGGGGCGGAAGAGACCCAGTACTTC. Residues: CASSQVNRGAEETQYF.

CDR3 nucleotides: TGTGCCAGCAGCGGCTCCGGGACAGGGGTTGGGGATACGCAGTATTTT. Protein sequence: CASSGSGTGVGDTQYF. The chain links TRBV11-2 to TRBJ2-3, with TRBD1 matching 10 bases. Germline V CDR1 and CDR2: SGHAT, FQNNGV. CDR3 length equals 16 residues. The ends lost 5 bases at V and 6 bases at J; junction bases unmatched: 11.

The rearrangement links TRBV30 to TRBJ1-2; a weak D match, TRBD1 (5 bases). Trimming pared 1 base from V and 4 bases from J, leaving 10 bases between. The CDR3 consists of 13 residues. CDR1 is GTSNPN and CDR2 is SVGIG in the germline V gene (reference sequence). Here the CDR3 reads CAWSELGAYGYTF. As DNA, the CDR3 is TGTGCCTGGAGTGAACTCGGGGCCTATGGCTACACCTTC.

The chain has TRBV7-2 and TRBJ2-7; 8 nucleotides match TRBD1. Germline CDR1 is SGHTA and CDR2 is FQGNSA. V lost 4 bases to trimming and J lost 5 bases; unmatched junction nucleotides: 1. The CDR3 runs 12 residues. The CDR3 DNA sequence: TGTGCCAGCAGCTCAGGGGGCAACGAGCAGTACTTC. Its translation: CASSSGGNEQYF. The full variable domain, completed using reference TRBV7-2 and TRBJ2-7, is GAGVSQSPSNKVTEKGKDVELRCDPISGHTALYWYRQSLGQGLEFLIYFQGNSAPDKSGLPSDRFSAERTGGSVSTLTIQRTQQEDSAVYLCASSSGGNEQYFGPGTRLTVT.

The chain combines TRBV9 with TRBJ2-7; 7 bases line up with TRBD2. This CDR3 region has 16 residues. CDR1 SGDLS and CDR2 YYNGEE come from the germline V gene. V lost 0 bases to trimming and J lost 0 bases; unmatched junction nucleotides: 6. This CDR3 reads CASSVEPAGFSYEQYF. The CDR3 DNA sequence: TGTGCCAGCAGCGTAGAACCAGCGGGGTTCTCCTACGAGCAGTACTTC.

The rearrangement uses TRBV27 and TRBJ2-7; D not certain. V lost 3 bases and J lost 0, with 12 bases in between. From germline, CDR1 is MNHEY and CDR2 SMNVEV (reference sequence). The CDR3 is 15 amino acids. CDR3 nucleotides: TGTGCCAGCAGTTTGAGAGGTGCCAGCTCCTACGAGCAGTACTTC. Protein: CASSLRGASSYEQYF.

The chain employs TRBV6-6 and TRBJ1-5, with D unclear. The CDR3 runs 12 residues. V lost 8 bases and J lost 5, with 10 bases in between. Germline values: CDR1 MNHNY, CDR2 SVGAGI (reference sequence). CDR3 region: CASVKGDQPQHF. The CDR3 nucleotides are TGTGCCAGCGTCAAGGGAGATCAGCCCCAGCATTTT.

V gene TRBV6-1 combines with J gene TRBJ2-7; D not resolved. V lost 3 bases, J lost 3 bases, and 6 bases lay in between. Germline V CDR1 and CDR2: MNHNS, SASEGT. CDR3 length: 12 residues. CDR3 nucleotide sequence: TGTGCCAGCAGTGATATTGGCTACGAGCAGTACTTC. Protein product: CASSDIGYEQYF.

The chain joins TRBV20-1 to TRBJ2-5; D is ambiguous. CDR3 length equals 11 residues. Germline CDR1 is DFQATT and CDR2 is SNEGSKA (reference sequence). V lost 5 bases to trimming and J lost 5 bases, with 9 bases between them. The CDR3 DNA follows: TGCAGTGCTCGACTGTCGGAGACCCAGTACTTC. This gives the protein CSARLSETQYF.

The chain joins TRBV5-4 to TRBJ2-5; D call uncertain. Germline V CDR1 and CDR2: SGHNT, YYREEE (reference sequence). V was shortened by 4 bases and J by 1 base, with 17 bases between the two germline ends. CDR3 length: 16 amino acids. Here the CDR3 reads CASSHPDTDSQETQYF. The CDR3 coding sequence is TGTGCCAGCAGCCACCCCGACACCGACTCCCAAGAGACCCAGTACTTC.

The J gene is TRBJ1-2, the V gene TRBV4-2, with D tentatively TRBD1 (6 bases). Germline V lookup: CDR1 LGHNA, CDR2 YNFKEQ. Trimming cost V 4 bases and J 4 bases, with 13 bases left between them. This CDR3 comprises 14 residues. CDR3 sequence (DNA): TGTGCCAGCAGCCCCTCTGGGGGCGGCTATGGCTACACCTTC. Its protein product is CASSPSGGGYGYTF.

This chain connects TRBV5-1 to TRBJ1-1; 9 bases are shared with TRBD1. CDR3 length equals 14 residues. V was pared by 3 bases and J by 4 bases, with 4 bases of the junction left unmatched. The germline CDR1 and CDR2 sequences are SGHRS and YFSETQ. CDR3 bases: TGCGCCAGCAGCTGGGGACAGGGACCCACTGAAGCTTTCTTT. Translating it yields CASSWGQGPTEAFF.

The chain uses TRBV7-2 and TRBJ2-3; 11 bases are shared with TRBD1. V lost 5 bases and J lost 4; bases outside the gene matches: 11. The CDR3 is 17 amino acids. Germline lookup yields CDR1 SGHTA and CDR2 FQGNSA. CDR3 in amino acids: CASSPWTGGAGSDTQYF. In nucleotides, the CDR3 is TGTGCCAGCAGCCCGTGGACAGGGGGCGCGGGGTCAGATACGCAGTATTTT.

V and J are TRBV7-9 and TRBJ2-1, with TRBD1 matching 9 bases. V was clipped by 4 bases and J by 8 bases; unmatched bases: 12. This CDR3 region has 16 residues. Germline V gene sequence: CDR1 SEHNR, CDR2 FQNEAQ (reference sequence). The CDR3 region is CASSSKLQGAEDEQFF. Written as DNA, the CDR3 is TGTGCCAGCAGCTCGAAGTTACAGGGGGCGGAGGATGAGCAGTTCTTC.

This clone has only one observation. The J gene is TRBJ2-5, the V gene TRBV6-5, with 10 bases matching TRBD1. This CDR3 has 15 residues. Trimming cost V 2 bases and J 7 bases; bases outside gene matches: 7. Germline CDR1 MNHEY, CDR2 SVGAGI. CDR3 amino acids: CASSYATGGAGTQYF. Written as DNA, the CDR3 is TGTGCCAGCAGTTACGCGACAGGGGGCGCGGGGACCCAGTACTTC.

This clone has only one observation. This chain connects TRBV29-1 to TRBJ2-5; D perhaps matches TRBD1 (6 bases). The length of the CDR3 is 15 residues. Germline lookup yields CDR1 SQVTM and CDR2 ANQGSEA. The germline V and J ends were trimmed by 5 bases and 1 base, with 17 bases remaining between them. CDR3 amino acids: CSVPPPDRTQETQYF. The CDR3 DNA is TGCAGCGTTCCTCCCCCCGACAGGACCCAAGAGACCCAGTACTTC.

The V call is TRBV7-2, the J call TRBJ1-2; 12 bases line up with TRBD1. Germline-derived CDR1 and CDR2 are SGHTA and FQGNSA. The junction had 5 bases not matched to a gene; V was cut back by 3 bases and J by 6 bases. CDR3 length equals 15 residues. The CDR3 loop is CASSFGTGGFDGYTF. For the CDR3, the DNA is TGTGCCAGCAGCTTTGGGACAGGGGGCTTCGATGGCTACACCTTC.